This TCR beta chain was identified during a study of blood T cell repertoires in COVID-19. Study summary: The United States, Italy and Spain were the sources of the acute and convalescent COVID-19 samples. PBMCs, B-cell-depleted T cells, or T cells were the source of the cDNA or gDNA that made up the material.

Authors' analysis steps: By means of reference gene primer amplification, nucleated cell counts were estimated. Repertoires were generated with immunoSEQ multiplex PCR, while TCRdb's copy carries only in-frame clones and drops some. That table is the source of V, J and clone size, and D and trimming were worked out from the DNA. The sample lists 260,000 or so clones; approximately 87% were seen once. CDR3 length: 14 amino acids. Trimming shortened V by 4 bases and J by 4 bases, and 13 bases separated the two germline ends. The germline V gene encodes CDR1 SGHAT and CDR2 FQNNGV. The sample taken for sequencing was peripheral blood. This TCR came from a human donor in a cohort sampled during active COVID-19. The chain carries TRBV11-2 and TRBJ1-1; maybe TRBD1 (5 bases). CDR3: CASSSSNGGTEAFF. The CDR3 DNA reads TGTGCCAGCAGCTCTTCAAACGGGGGCACTGAAGCTTTCTTT. The full variable domain, rest sourced from reference TRBV11-2 and TRBJ1-1, is EAGVAQSPRYKIIEKRQSVAFWCNPISGHATLYWYQQILGQGPKLLIQFQNNGVVDDSQLPKDRFSAERLKGVDSTLKIQPAKLEDSAVYLCASSSSNGGTEAFFGQGTRLTVV.